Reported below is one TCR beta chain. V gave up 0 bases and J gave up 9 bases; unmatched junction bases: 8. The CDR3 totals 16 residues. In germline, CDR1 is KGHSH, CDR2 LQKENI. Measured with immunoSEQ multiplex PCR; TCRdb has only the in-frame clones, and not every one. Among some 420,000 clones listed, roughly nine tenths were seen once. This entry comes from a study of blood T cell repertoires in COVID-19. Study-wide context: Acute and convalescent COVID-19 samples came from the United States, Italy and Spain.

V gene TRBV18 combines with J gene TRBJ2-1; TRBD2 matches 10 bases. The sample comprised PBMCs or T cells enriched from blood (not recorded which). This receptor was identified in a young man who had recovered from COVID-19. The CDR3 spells CASSPPGLAGVFEQFF. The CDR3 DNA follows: TGTGCCAGCTCACCACCGGGGCTAGCGGGAGTATTTGAGCAGTTCTTC.